This paragraph reports one T cell receptor (beta chain). Its target is unknown. This sample is part of a study of T cell responses to AZD1222 COVID-19 vaccine. Study-wide results and limits: Just a handful of AZD1222 recipients were seropositive at baseline. Two doses of AZD1222 preceded a rise in Spike-specific TCR breadth and depth.

Clones were sequenced by immunoSEQ multiplex PCR, and TCRdb holds only the in-frame ones, with some missing. The data contain about 180,000 clones, 85% to 95% of them seen just once; the ten biggest clones take up 0.8% to 1.3%. Trimming left V 0 bases short and J 0 bases short, with 8 bases between. The CDR3 is 15 amino acids. Germline V gives CDR1 LGHDT, CDR2 YNNKEL (reference sequence). The rearrangement joins TRBV3-1 (or the pseudogene TRBV3-2) to TRBJ1-1; unclear D gene. The source is an adult who received the MenACWY meningococcal vaccine as a control. Source: peripheral blood, taken 28 days after the second dose of the MenACWY control vaccine. CDR3 in amino acids: CASSQEGIMNTEAFF. CDR3 DNA: TGTGCCAGCAGCCAAGAGGGGATTATGAACACTGAAGCTTTCTTT.